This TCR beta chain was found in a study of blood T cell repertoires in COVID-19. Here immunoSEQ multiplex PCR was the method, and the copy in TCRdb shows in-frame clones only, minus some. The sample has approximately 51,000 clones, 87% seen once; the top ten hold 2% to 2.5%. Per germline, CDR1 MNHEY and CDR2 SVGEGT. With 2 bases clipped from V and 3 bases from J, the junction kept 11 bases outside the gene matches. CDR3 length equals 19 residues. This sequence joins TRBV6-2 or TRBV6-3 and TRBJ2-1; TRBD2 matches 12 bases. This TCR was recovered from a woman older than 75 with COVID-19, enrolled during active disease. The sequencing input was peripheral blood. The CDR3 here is CASSYRASGRAGVYNEQFF. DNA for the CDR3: TGTGCCAGCAGTTACCGGGCTAGCGGGAGGGCCGGGGTCTACAATGAGCAGTTCTTC.